One T cell receptor beta chain is described in this entry. Enrolled through a virtual design, the participants were between roughly 18 and 90 years of age and came from approximately 25 US areas. Self-reported history from a screening survey and questionnaire set each donor's cohort. The CDR3 is 14 residues long. Unmatched junction bases numbered 3, after V lost 0 bases and J lost 6 bases. CDR1 and CDR2 (germline): SGDLS, YYNGEE. The sample is drawn from a study of blood T cell repertoires in COVID-19. Study-wide background: Collection of acute and convalescent COVID-19 samples took place in the United States, Italy and Spain.

Original handling: Using reference gene primer amplification, nucleated cell counts were estimated. The method was immunoSEQ multiplex PCR; TCRdb's version includes in-frame clones alone and lacks a portion of them. The DNA gave D and trimming, while V, J and clone size come from that table. The repertoire holds roughly 250,000 clones, around 90% seen once, with approximately 2.4% in the top ten. The clonotype comes from a woman aged 40 to 50 with acute COVID-19. This chain uses TRBV9 with TRBJ1-1; 9 bases map to TRBD1. The specimen sequenced was PBMCs or T cells enriched from blood (not recorded which). The CDR3 loop is CASSVVGQGAEAFF. CDR3 nucleotide sequence: TGTGCCAGCAGCGTAGTGGGACAGGGAGCTGAAGCTTTCTTT.